The 5 T cell receptor beta chains presented below share a single source sample, sequenced in a study of cytomegalovirus exposure and HLA in healthy donors. PCR used 60 Vbeta primers and 13 Jbeta primers. Generated by immunoSEQ multiplex PCR, the TCRdb table keeps only in-frame clones and is missing some. The table lists about 200,000 clones, around nine tenths of them singletons. Input material: PBMCs. These receptors were collected from a woman younger than 30 in good health and CMV-seronegative.

The DNA of the CDR3 is TGTGCCAGCAGTTTATATCCAGGGAACAGCAATCAGCCCCAGCATTTT. Residues: CASSLYPGNSNQPQHF. J is TRBJ1-5 and V is TRBV28, with a tentative D call TRBD1 (5 bases). CDR1 and CDR2 (germline): MDHEN, SYDVKM. This CDR3 has 16 residues. Trimming removed 1 base at V and 1 base at J, with 11 bases between.

V and J are TRBV28 and TRBJ2-2; 8 nucleotides align to TRBD2. CDR3 size: 14 residues. Looked up from germline, CDR1 is MDHEN and CDR2 is SYDVKM. With 6 bases clipped from V and 4 bases from J, the junction kept 4 bases outside the gene matches. The DNA of the CDR3 is TGTGCCAGCAGCCCGGGGGGGTCCACCGGGGAGCTGTTTTTT. Protein: CASSPGGSTGELFF.

J is TRBJ1-6 and V is TRBV15, with a tentative D call TRBD1 (6 bases). There are 15 residues in the CDR3. V lost 9 bases to trimming and J lost 9 bases, with 21 bases between them. Germline V CDR1 and CDR2: LNHNV, YYDKDF (reference sequence). The CDR3 coding sequence is TGTGCCACAAAGGAGAATTTACAGGGAGCTTCACCCCTCCACTTT. Its translation: CATKENLQGASPLHF.

This rearrangement joins TRBV28 to TRBJ1-3, with D perhaps matching TRBD1 (6 bases). V was clipped by 5 bases and J by 7 bases, with 12 bases between them. Per the germline V gene, CDR1 is MDHEN and CDR2 is SYDVKM. This CDR3 has 13 amino acids. CDR3 sequence (DNA): TGTGCCAGCAGTCTCACAGGGATTAACACCATATATTTT. Its protein product is CASSLTGINTIYF.

The chain links TRBV6-4 to TRBJ1-1; 7 bases map to TRBD1. Losses at the gene ends were 5 bases for V and 7 bases for J; bases not matched to a gene: 7. Per germline, CDR1 MRHNA and CDR2 SNTAGT. This CDR3 has 13 residues. CDR3 nucleotide sequence: TGTGCCAGCAGTCTTACAGGGGCTGGTGAAGCTTTCTTT. Protein product: CASSLTGAGEAFF.